This entry is about one T cell receptor beta chain. Its target is unknown. The repertoire was sequenced with immunoSEQ multiplex PCR; TCRdb's copy has only in-frame clones and lacks some. The table has 20,000 to 25,000 clones, 95% to 97% seen once. These data belong to a study of regulatory and conventional T cells in RAG deficiency. Study results and caveats: Patient subsets had shorter CDR3s; Omenn Treg-Tconv overlap exceeded 90%. Shannon entropy was markedly lower and Simpson indices higher in RAG-deficient patients than control T-cell subsets.

This CDR3 spans 12 amino acids. Trimming pared 0 bases from V and 6 bases from J, leaving 3 bases between. The germline CDR1 and CDR2 sequences are SEHNR and FQNEAQ (reference sequence). The sorted conventional CD4+ T cells were CD25-low and CD127-high, with genomic DNA sequenced. These data were also filed under a second study, of regulatory T cells. This second report adds: Amplification used 52 TRBV primers and 13 TRBJ primers.

This sequence joins TRBV7-9 and TRBJ2-1, with D hard to call. This receptor was obtained from a human donor in good health. Source material: CD25- CD4+ T cells sorted from blood. CDR3 in DNA: TGTGCCAGCAGCTTAGCCTCCAATGAGCAGTTCTTC. Protein sequence: CASSLASNEQFF.